This TCR beta chain emerged from a study of regulatory T cells in long-lasting Graves disease. As for the study in general: For under 3 months, newly diagnosed Graves' patients had been taking antithyroid drugs.

Library construction for TCR beta used iRepertoire HTBI primers and Arm-PCR of CDR3 regions. The authors' processing: Throughout the samples, researchers identified 60 to 70 TRBV and approximately 13 TRBJ segments. In TCRdb, the multiplex PCR reads were re-called with MiXCR into one record per CDR3 protein. It is TCRdb's table, rather than the study itself, that gives the V and J calls and clone size. The sample shows some 400,000 distinct CDR3 sequences, 14% to 15% of them seen only once. Regarding time point: newly diagnosed GD, antithyroid drugs for less than 3 months. Following extraction of RNA from PBMCs, that RNA was used to make the TCR library. Separately, the same data were catalogued under a study of T cells in Graves' hyperthyroidism and ophthalmopathy.

The source is a woman aged 25 to 39 with Graves disease. Sequences were derived from peripheral blood mononuclear cells (PBMCs), sampled at new diagnosis, from a patient treated with antithyroid drugs.

The CDR3 sequence is CSARVPTGTSGRRNFYEQYF. Written as DNA, the CDR3 is TGCAGTGCTAGAGTTCCGACGGGGACTAGCGGGAGGCGTAATTTCTACGAGCAGTACTTC. The chain joins TRBV20-1 to TRBJ2-7, with 15 bases fitting TRBD2. The germline V gene encodes CDR1 DFQATT and CDR2 SNEGSKA (reference sequence). With 1 base clipped from V and 3 bases from J, the junction kept 16 bases outside the gene matches. The CDR3 is 20 residues long.